This TCR beta chain was identified during a study of T cell repertoires in cytomegalovirus infection. Overall study context: Both CMV infection and a matching HLA type were indicated by public TCR beta signatures.

J was trimmed by 6 bases and V by 1 base; bases with no gene match: 14. From germline, CDR1 is SGDLS and CDR2 YYNGEE. CDR3 length equals 17 residues. TCRdb processed the reads anew with MiXCR; each CDR3 protein has one entry. The data hold over 450,000 distinct CDR3 sequences, with roughly 10% observed a single time. Overall study results and limits: Carriage of CMV together with the relevant HLA was identifiable through cumulative public TCR beta family frequency. Across the ex vivo response, the dominant clonotypes were HLA-C-restricted CMV-specific TCR beta clonotypes.

Turning to this clonotype: Its specificity is unknown.

J is TRBJ2-3 and V is TRBV9, with 7 bases identical to TRBD2. Sequencing was done on a sample of PBMCs. The source of this sequence is a human donor in good health (CMV status not recorded). Some clones in this sample may be carry-over from other donors' samples. The CDR3: CASSVMVSPSGGDTQYF. DNA of the CDR3: TGTGCCAGCAGCGTAATGGTTTCCCCTAGCGGAGGGGATACGCAGTATTTT.